This T cell receptor (beta chain) was profiled in a study of memory CD4+ T cells and cytomegalovirus serostatus. General observations from the study: Each of 65 to 75 CMV-associated TCRbeta sequences occurred in one to five individuals. The CMV-associated TCR signature appears largely within the CD4+ memory repertoire.

Comment on this clone: Its antigen remains unknown.

CDR1 SGHNT and CDR2 YYREEE come from the germline V gene (reference sequence). The CDR3 has 16 amino acids. The V end lost 4 bases, the J end lost 1 base, and 14 bases lay between the germline ends. Single viable CD3+CD4+CD8-CD45RO+ cells were sorted as the memory CD4+ T cells. Generated by immunoSEQ multiplex PCR, the TCRdb table keeps only in-frame clones and is missing some. The profile shows about 44,000 clones, 76% of them singletons. The receptor comes from an adult in good health and CMV-seronegative. The material sequenced was memory CD4+ T cells from blood. This sequence joins TRBV5-4 and TRBJ2-2; tentatively, D is TRBD1 (6 bases). CDR3 region: CASSEMTGRNTGELFF. DNA for the CDR3: TGTGCCAGCAGCGAGATGACAGGCCGGAACACCGGGGAGCTGTTTTTT.